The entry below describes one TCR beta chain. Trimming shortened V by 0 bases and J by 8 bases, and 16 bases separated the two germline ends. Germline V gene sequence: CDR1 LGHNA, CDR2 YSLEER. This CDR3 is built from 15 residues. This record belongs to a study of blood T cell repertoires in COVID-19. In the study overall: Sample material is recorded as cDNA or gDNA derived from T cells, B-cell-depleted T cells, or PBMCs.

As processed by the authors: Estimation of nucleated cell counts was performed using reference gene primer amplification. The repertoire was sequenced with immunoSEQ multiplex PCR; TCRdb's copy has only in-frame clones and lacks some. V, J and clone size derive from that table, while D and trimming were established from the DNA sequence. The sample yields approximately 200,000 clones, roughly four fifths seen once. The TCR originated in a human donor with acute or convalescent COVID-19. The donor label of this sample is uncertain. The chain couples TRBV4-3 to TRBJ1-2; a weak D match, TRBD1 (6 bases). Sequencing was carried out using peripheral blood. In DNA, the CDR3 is TGCGCCAGCAGCCAAGATGCGGGGGCATCTCGGGGCTACACCTTC. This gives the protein CASSQDAGASRGYTF.